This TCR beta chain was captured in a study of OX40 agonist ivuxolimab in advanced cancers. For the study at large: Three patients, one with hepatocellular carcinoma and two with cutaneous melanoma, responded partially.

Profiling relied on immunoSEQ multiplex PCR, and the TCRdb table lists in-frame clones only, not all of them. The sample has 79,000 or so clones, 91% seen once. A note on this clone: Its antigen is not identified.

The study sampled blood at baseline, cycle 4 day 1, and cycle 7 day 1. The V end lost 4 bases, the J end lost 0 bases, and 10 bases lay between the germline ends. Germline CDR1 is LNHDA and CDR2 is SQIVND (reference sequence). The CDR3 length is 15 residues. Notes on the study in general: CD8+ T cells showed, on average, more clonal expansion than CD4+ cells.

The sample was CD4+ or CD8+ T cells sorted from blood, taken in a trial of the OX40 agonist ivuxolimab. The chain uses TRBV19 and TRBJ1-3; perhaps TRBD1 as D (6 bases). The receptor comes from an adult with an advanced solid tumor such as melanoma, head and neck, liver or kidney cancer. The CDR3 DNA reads TGTGCCAGTAGTACCCAGGGGATCTCTGGAAACACCATATATTTT. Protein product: CASSTQGISGNTIYF. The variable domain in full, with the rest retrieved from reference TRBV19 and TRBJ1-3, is DGGITQSPKYLFRKEGQNVTLSCEQNLNHDAMYWYRQDPGQGLRLIYYSQIVNDFQKGDIAEGYSVSREKKESFPLTVTSAQKNPTAFYLCASSTQGISGNTIYFGEGSWLTVV.